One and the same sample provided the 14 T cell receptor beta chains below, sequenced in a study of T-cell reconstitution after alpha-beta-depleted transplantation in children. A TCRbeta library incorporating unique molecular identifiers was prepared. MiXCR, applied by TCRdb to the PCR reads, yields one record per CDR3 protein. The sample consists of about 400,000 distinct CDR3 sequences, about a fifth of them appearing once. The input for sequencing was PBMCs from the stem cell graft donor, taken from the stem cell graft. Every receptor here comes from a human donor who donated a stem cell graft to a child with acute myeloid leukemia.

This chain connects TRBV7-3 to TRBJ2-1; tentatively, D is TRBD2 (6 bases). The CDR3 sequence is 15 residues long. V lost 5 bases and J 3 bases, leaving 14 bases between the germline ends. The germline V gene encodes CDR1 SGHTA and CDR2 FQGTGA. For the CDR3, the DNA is TGTGCCAGCAGCCCCAAGGGAGGCGGCTACAATGAGCAGTTCTTC. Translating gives CASSPKGGGYNEQFF. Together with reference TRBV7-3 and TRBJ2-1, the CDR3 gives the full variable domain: GAGVSQTPSNKVTEKGKYVELRCDPISGHTALYWYRQSLGQGPEFLIYFQGTGAADDSGLPNDRFFAVRPEGSVSTLKIQRTERGDSAVYLCASSPKGGGYNEQFFGPGTRLTVL.

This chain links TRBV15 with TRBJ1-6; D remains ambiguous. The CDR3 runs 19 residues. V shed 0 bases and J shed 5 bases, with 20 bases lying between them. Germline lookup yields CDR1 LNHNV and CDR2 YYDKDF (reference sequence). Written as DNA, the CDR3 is TGTGCCACCAGCAGAGATCTGTTTCTTTCCTGGGAGGATAATTCACCCCTCCACTTT. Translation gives CATSRDLFLSWEDNSPLHF.

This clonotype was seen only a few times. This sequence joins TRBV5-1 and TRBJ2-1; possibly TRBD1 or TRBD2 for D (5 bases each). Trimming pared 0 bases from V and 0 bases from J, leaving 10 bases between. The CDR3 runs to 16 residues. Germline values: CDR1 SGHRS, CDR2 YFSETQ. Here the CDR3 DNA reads TGCGCCAGCAGCTTGGGAGGGACCGGCTCCTACAATGAGCAGTTCTTC. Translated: CASSLGGTGSYNEQFF.

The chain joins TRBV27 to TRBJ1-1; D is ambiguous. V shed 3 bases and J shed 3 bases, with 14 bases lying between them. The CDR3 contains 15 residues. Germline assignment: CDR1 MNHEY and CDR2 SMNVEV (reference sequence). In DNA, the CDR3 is TGTGCCAGCAGTTTGTCGGCCAACCGTGACACTGAAGCTTTCTTT. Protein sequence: CASSLSANRDTEAFF.

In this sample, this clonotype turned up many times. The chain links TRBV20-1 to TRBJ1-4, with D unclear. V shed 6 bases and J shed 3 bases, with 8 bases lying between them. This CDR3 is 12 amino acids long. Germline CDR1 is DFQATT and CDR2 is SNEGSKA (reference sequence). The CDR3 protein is CSAKPPNEKLFF. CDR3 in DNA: TGCAGTGCCAAGCCCCCTAATGAAAAACTGTTTTTT.

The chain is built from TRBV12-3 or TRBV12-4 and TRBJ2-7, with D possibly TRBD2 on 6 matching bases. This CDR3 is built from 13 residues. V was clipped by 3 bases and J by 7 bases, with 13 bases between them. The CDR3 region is CASSLAPGREQYF. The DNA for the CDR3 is TGTGCCAGCAGTTTGGCCCCAGGGAGGGAGCAGTACTTC.

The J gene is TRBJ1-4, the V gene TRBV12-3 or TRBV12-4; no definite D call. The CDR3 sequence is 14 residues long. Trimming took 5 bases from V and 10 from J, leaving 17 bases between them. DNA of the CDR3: TGTGCCAGCAGTCCCCCGGCGGAGGAAGGAAAACTGTTTTTT. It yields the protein CASSPPAEEGKLFF.

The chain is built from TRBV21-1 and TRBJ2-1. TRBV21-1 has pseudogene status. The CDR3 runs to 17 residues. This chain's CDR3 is CASSKRRIRTRYNEQFF. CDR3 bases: TGTGCCAGCAGCAAAAGGAGAATTAGAACCCGCTACAATGAGCAGTTCTTC.

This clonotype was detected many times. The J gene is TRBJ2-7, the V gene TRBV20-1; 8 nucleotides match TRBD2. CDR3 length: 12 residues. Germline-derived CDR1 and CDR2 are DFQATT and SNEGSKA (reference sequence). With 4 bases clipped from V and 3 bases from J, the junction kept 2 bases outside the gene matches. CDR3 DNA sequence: TGCAGTGCTACCAGCGGGAGCTACGAGCAGTACTTC. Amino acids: CSATSGSYEQYF.

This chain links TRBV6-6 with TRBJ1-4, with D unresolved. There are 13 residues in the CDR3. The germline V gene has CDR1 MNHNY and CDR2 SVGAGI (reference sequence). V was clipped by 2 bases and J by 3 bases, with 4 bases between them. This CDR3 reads CASSYRPNEKLFF. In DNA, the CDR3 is TGTGCCAGCAGTTACAGACCTAATGAAAAACTGTTTTTT.

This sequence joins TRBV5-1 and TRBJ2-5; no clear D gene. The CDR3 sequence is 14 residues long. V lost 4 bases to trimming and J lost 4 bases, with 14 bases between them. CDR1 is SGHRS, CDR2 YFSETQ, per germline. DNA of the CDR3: TGCGCCAGCAGCCCACGGGCCGAAGGAGAGACCCAGTACTTC. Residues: CASSPRAEGETQYF.

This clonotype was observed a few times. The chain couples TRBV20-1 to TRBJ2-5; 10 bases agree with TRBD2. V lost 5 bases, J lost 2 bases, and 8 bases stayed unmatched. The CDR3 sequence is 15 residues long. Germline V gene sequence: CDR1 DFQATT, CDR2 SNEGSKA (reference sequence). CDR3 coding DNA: TGCAGTGCTCCAACTCCTAGCGGGAGACAAGAGACCCAGTACTTC. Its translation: CSAPTPSGRQETQYF.

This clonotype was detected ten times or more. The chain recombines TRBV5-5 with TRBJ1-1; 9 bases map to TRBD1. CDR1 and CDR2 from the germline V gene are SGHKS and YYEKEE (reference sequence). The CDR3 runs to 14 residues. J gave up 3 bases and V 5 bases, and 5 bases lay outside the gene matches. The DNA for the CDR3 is TGTGCCAGCAGTTCCGGGACAGGGTACACTGAAGCTTTCTTT. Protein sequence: CASSSGTGYTEAFF.

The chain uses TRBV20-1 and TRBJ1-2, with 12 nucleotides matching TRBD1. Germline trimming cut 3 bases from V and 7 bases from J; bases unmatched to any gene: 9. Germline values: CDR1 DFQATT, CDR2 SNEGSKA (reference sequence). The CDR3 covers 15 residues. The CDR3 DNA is TGCAGTGCTAGCCCCGGGACAGGGGGCGAGGCTGGCTACACCTTC. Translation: CSASPGTGGEAGYTF.